The present T cell receptor beta chain was sequenced within a study of shared clonotypes between healthy human individuals. Germline trimming cut 3 bases from V and 0 bases from J; bases unmatched to any gene: 6. Germline lookup yields CDR1 LNHDA and CDR2 SQIVND (reference sequence). The CDR3 consists of 16 residues. Sorted-subset replicate PCRs used around 220 ng DNA, approximately 27,000 T cell genomes. Using immunoSEQ multiplex PCR, the repertoire was profiled, and TCRdb retains in-frame clones only, with some absent. The table lists 2.5 million or so clones, more than 80% of them singletons. This TCR derives from a man aged 18-30 years in good health. J is TRBJ1-2 and V is TRBV19, with 8 bases lining up with TRBD1. The sequencing sample was made of naive CD4+ T cells sorted from blood. Stated subset: CD45RA+ positively selected. CDR3 in amino acids: CASSMPGTGSNYGYTF. Here the CDR3 DNA reads TGTGCCAGTAGTATGCCCGGGACAGGTTCTAACTATGGCTACACCTTC.